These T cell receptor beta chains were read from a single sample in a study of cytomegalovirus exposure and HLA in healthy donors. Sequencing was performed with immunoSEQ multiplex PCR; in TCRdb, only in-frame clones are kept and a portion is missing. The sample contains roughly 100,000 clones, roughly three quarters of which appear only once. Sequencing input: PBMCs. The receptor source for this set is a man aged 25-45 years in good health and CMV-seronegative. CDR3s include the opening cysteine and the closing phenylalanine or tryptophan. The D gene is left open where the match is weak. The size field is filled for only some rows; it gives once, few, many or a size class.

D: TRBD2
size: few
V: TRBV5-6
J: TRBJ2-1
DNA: TGTGCCAGCAGCTTGTTGTTGGCGGGAGTAAGCTCCTACAATGAGCAGTTCTTC
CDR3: CASSLLLAGVSSYNEQFF

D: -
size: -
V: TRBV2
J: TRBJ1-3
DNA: TGTGCCAGCAGTGCTGTGAGGGTCCCTGGAAACACCATATATTTT
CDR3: CASSAVRVPGNTIYF

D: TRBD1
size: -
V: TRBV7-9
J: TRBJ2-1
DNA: TGTGCCAGCAGCTTAGAGACAGGGGACAATGAGCAGTTCTTC
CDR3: CASSLETGDNEQFF

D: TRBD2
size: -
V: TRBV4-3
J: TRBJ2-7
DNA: TGCGCCAGCAGCCCTGGACTAGCGAACTACGAGCAGTACTTC
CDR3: CASSPGLANYEQYF

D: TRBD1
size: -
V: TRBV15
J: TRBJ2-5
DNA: TGTGCCACCAGCGGACAGGGAGCTTCTCAGGGGACCCAGTACTTC
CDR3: CATSGQGASQGTQYF

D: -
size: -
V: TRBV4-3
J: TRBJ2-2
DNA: TGCGCCAGCAGCCAAGGATGGGGAGTAGGTGGCGGGGAGCTGTTTTTT
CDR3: CASSQGWGVGGGELFF

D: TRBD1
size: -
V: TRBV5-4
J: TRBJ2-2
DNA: TGTGCCAGCAGCTTAGACAGGGCCGGGGAGCTGTTTTTT
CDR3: CASSLDRAGELFF

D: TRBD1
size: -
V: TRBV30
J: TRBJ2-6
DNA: TGTGCCTGGAGTGCCGGACAGGGAACAGCTGGGGCCAACGTCCTGACTTTC
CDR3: CAWSAGQGTAGANVLTF

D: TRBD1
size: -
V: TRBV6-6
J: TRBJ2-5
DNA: TGTGCCAGCGGTCGACAGGGGGCGGAAGAGACCCAGTACTTC
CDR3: CASGRQGAEETQYF

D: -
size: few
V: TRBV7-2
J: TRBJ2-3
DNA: TGTGCCAGCAGCTCAACAGTGTCTAGCACAGATACGCAGTATTTT
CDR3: CASSSTVSSTDTQYF

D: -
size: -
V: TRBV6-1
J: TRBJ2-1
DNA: TGTGCCAGCGGCATCCCTTTCTACAATGAGCAGTTCTTC
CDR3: CASGIPFYNEQFF

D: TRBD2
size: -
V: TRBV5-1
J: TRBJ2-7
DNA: TGCGCCAGCAGAGCACCGGGACTAGCCAGCGAGCAGTACTTC
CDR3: CASRAPGLASEQYF

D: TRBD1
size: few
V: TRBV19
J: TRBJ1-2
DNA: TGTGCCAGTAGTATACCCGGGACAGGGACCGGCTACACCTTC
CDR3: CASSIPGTGTGYTF

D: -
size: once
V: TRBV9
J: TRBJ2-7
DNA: TGTGCCAGCAGTGCGGAGGGCGAGCAGTACTTC
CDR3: CASSAEGEQYF

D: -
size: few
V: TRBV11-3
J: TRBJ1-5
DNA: TGTGCCAGCAGCTTGAGGGGCAATCAGCCCCAGCATTTT
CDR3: CASSLRGNQPQHF

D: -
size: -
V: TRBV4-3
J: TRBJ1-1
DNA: TGCGCCAGCAGCCAAGATCGACGGGGGGGCACTGAAGCTTTCTTT
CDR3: CASSQDRRGGTEAFF

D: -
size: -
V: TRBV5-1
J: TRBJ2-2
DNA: TGCGCCAGCAGCTTAGGAACAGGGTATTCCGGGGAGCTGTTTTTT
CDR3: CASSLGTGYSGELFF

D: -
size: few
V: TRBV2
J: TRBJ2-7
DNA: TGTGCCAGCAGTGAAATGACGAGGGAGCAGTACTTC
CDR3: CASSEMTREQYF

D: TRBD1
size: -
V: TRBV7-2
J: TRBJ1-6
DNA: TGTGCCAGCAGCCTACGACAGGGGGAGTCACCCCTCCACTTT
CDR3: CASSLRQGESPLHF

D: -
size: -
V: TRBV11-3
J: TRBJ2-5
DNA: TGTGCCAGCAGCTTCTCTTGGACAGCCGGACAAGAGACCCAGTACTTC
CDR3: CASSFSWTAGQETQYF

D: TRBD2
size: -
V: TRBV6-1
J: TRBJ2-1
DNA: TGTGCCAGCAGTGAACCAGCGGGAGTGAGGTACAATGAGCAGTTCTTC
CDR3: CASSEPAGVRYNEQFF

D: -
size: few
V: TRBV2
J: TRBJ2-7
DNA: TGTGCCAGCAGTGAACTATCGAGAGGCTACGAGCAGTACTTC
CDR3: CASSELSRGYEQYF

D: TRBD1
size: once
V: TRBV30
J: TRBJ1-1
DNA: TGTGCCTGGAGTTCGGGACAGGGGGCTGAAGCTTTCTTT
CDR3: CAWSSGQGAEAFF

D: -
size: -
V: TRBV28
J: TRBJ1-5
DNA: TGTGCCAGCAGTTCGACGGGGTTCGGGAGCAATCAGCCCCAGCATTTT
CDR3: CASSSTGFGSNQPQHF

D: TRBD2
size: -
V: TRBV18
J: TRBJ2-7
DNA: TGTGCCAGCTCACCGGGACTGAGGTTAGCCGTCGGACTAGCGGGTCCTGCCTACGAGCAGTACTTC
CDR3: CASSPGLRLAVGLAGPAYEQYF

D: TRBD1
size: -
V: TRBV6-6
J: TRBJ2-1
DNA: TGTGCCAGCAGTCGTCCGGGACAGGGCTACAATGAGCAGTTCTTC
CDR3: CASSRPGQGYNEQFF

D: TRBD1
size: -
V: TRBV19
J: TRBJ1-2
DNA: TGTGCCAGTAGTCAAGGGGGCCGGCCCTATGGCTACACCTTC
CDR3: CASSQGGRPYGYTF

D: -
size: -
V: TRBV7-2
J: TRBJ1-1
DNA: TGTGCCAGCAGCTTAGTTGGCGGGGGGGGAAACACTGAAGCTTTCTTT
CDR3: CASSLVGGGGNTEAFF

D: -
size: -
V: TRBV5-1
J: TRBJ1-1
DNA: TGCGCCAGCAGGAGGCAACAGGGAGAAGAGACTGAAGCTTTCTTT
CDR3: CASRRQQGEETEAFF

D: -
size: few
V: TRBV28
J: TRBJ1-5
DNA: TGTGCCAGCAGTTTAGGCGGAGCCATTAGCAATCAGCCCCAGCATTTT
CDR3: CASSLGGAISNQPQHF

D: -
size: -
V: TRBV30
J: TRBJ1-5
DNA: TGTGCCTGGAGCATAGGCGGTCTAGGTCGAAATCAGCCCCAGCATTTT
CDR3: CAWSIGGLGRNQPQHF

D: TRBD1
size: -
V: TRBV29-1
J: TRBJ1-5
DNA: TGCAGCGTTGTCCCTTCGACAGGGGTTAATTTCGGCAATCAGCCCCAGCATTTT
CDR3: CSVVPSTGVNFGNQPQHF

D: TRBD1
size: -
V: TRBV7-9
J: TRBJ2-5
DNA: TGTGCCAGCAGCCAAGGACAGGGACAAGAGACCCAGTACTTC
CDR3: CASSQGQGQETQYF